The 17 T cell receptor beta chains below were found in one sample sequenced in a study of OX40 agonist ivuxolimab in advanced cancers. The method was immunoSEQ multiplex PCR; TCRdb's version includes in-frame clones alone and lacks a portion of them. The sample consists of 60,000 or so clones, roughly 90% of them appearing once. Sequencing was performed on CD4+ or CD8+ T cells sorted from blood, taken in a trial of the OX40 agonist ivuxolimab. The receptors shown here come from an adult with an advanced solid tumor such as melanoma, head and neck, liver or kidney cancer.

The rearrangement links TRBV30 to TRBJ1-1; TRBD1 aligns across 7 bases. CDR3 length: 13 residues. Germline V lookup: CDR1 GTSNPN, CDR2 SVGIG (reference sequence). V gave up 4 bases and J gave up 6 bases; unmatched junction bases: 8. Here the CDR3 reads CAWIKQGRAEAFF. The CDR3 nucleotides are TGTGCCTGGATCAAACAGGGGCGCGCTGAAGCTTTCTTT.

CDR3 sequence: CASSQDCLAGDPPCGDEQFF. In DNA form, the CDR3 reads TGCGCCAGCAGCCAAGATTGCCTAGCGGGAGATCCACCATGTGGCGATGAGCAGTTCTTC. This chain connects TRBV4-3 to TRBJ2-1, with 10 nucleotides matching TRBD2. Looked up from germline, CDR1 is LGHNA and CDR2 is YSLEER. J lost 8 bases, V lost 0 bases, and 19 bases had no gene match. CDR3 length: 20 amino acids.

V is TRBV4-1 and J is TRBJ2-5; 9 bases line up with TRBD1. The junction had 17 bases not matched to a gene; V was cut back by 4 bases and J by 5 bases. The germline gives CDR1 MGHRA, CDR2 YSYEKL. This CDR3 is 18 amino acids long. The CDR3 sequence: CASSPGTGKTSFRETQYF. The DNA of the CDR3 is TGCGCCAGCAGCCCCGGGACAGGGAAAACGTCATTCCGGGAGACCCAGTACTTC.

This clone was seen a few times. This sample includes further DNA sequences coding for the same CDR3. The chain couples TRBV30 to TRBJ1-5, with TRBD1 as a possible D gene (5 bases). This CDR3 has 14 amino acids. Per the germline V gene, CDR1 is GTSNPN and CDR2 is SVGIG (reference sequence). The V end lost 5 bases, the J end lost 0 bases, and 11 bases lay between the germline ends. The CDR3 DNA follows: TGTGCCTGGGGGACGGAAAATAGCAATCAGCCCCAGCATTTT. This translates into CAWGTENSNQPQHF. Combining the CDR3 with reference TRBV30 and TRBJ1-5 gives the whole variable domain SQTIHQWPATLVQPVGSPLSLECTVEGTSNPNLYWYRQAAGRGLQLLFYSVGIGQISSEVPQNLSASRPQDRQFILSSKKLLLSDSGFYLCAWGTENSNQPQHFGDGTRLSIL.

The V gene is TRBV7-9, the J gene TRBJ1-1; D gene uncertain. Per germline, CDR1 SEHNR and CDR2 FQNEAQ (reference sequence). The CDR3 extends over 12 amino acids. The V and J ends lost 8 bases and 1 base respectively, with 8 bases between them. The CDR3 nucleotides are TGTGCCAGCTGCCTGGGGAACACTGAAGCTTTCTTT. Its protein product is CASCLGNTEAFF. The variable domain in full, with the rest retrieved from reference TRBV7-9 and TRBJ1-1, is DTGVSQNPRHKITKRGQNVTFRCDPISEHNRLYWYRQTLGQGPEFLTYFQNEAQLEKSRLLSDRFSAERPKGSFSTLEIQRTEQGDSAMYLCASCLGNTEAFFGQGTRLTVV.

The chain couples TRBV6-1 to TRBJ2-1, with D unresolved. This CDR3 is 12 amino acids long. The V and J ends lost 4 bases and 5 bases respectively, with 6 bases between them. CDR1 MNHNS and CDR2 SASEGT come from the germline V gene. The CDR3 reads CASSGQDNEQFF. In nucleotides, the CDR3 is TGTGCCAGCAGTGGGCAGGACAATGAGCAGTTCTTC.

The chain couples TRBV6-5 to TRBJ2-2, with D unclear. V was cut by 2 bases and J by 6 bases, with 13 bases left in between. The length of the CDR3 is 15 residues. Germline V lookup: CDR1 MNHEY, CDR2 SVGAGI. CDR3 nucleotide sequence: TGTGCCAGCAGTTACGGTGGCGGCTCTGCCGGGGAGCTGTTTTTT. It is translated as CASSYGGGSAGELFF.

J is TRBJ1-5 and V is TRBV5-1, with D perhaps matching TRBD1 (6 bases). This CDR3 comprises 14 residues. The V gene's germline CDR1 is SGHRS and CDR2 YFSETQ. V lost 4 bases to trimming and J lost 3 bases, with 11 bases between them. Written as DNA, the CDR3 is TGCGCCAGCAGCCCAACAGGGAACAATCAGCCCCAGCATTTT. The encoded protein is CASSPTGNNQPQHF.

The chain has TRBV10-2 and TRBJ2-7, with 9 bases matching TRBD1. Germline values: CDR1 WSHSY, CDR2 SAAADI. The V gene end was trimmed by 6 bases and the J gene end by 4 bases; junction bases not matched to a gene: 10. The CDR3 has 15 residues. The CDR3 loop is CASRNLPGTGYEQYF. The CDR3 nucleotides are TGCGCCAGCAGAAATTTACCCGGGACAGGGTACGAGCAGTACTTC.

The chain employs TRBV15 and TRBJ2-7; D uncertain. Trimming cost V 1 base and J 1 base, with 8 bases left between them. The CDR3 has 14 residues. Per the germline V gene, CDR1 is LNHNV and CDR2 is YYDKDF (reference sequence). CDR3 nucleotides: TGTGCCACCAGCAGAGTGCCGGGTTCCTACGAGCAGTACTTC. As protein: CATSRVPGSYEQYF.

V usage is TRBV28 and J usage is TRBJ1-3; 9 bases are a match to TRBD1. Germline CDR1 and CDR2: MDHEN and SYDVKM. V was pared by 5 bases and J by 1 base, with 6 bases of the junction left unmatched. The CDR3 extends over 16 amino acids. The CDR3, as DNA: TGTGCCAGCAGTCCCCCCGGGACAGGGTCTGGAAACACCATATATTTT. Translating gives CASSPPGTGSGNTIYF. The whole variable domain, filled in from reference TRBV28 and TRBJ1-3, reads DVKVTQSSRYLVKRTGEKVFLECVQDMDHENMFWYRQDPGLGLRLIYFSYDVKMKEKGDIPEGYSVSREKKERFSLILESASTNQTSMYLCASSPPGTGSGNTIYFGEGSWLTVV.

CDR3 protein: CASRVGLGNQPQHF. The CDR3 bases are TGTGCCAGCAGGGTAGGGTTGGGCAATCAGCCCCAGCATTTT. The chain employs TRBV2 and TRBJ1-5; D unresolved. V was trimmed by 6 bases and J by 2 bases, leaving 11 bases between them. The CDR3 covers 14 residues. Looked up from germline, CDR1 is SNHLY and CDR2 is FYNNEI.

This chain links TRBV6-5 with TRBJ2-7; 8 bases map to TRBD2. The germline V gene has CDR1 MNHEY and CDR2 SVGAGI. This CDR3 spans 15 amino acids. V dropped 6 bases and J dropped 2; count of bases not matched to a gene: 9. As DNA, the CDR3 is TGTGCCAGCAGACAAAGCGGGAGCCTGACCTACGAGCAGTACGTC. Encoded protein: CASRQSGSLTYEQYV.

V usage is TRBV9 and J usage is TRBJ2-1, with TRBD2 identical over 13 bases. With 3 bases clipped from V and 8 bases from J, the junction kept 5 bases outside the gene matches. The CDR3 totals 15 residues. Germline lookup yields CDR1 SGDLS and CDR2 YYNGEE. For the CDR3, the DNA is TGTGCCAGCAGCGCCACTAGCGGGAGGGCCCATGAGCAGTTCTTC. It translates to CASSATSGRAHEQFF.

V gene TRBV5-6 combines with J gene TRBJ2-3; D could derive from TRBD1 or TRBD2 (5 bases each). CDR3 length: 13 residues. The germline V and J ends were trimmed by 3 bases and 0 bases, with 5 bases remaining between them. Germline V gives CDR1 SGHDT, CDR2 YYEEEE. The CDR3 here is CASSWGSTDTQYF. The CDR3 bases are TGTGCCAGCAGCTGGGGGAGCACAGATACGCAGTATTTT.

The CDR3 sequence: CASTPGPQETQYF. CDR3 bases: TGTGCCAGCACCCCAGGGCCCCAAGAGACCCAGTACTTC. This rearrangement joins TRBV6-5 to TRBJ2-5, with D tentatively TRBD1 (5 bases). The CDR3 loop spans 13 amino acids. V lost 7 bases to trimming and J lost 1 base, with 10 bases between them. Germline loops: CDR1 MNHEY, CDR2 SVGAGI.

The chain links TRBV4-1 to TRBJ1-2; D not certain. V was shortened by 4 bases and J by 6 bases, with 18 bases between the two germline ends. The CDR3 loop spans 15 amino acids. The V gene's germline CDR1 is MGHRA and CDR2 YSYEKL. The CDR3 region is CASSRASGNMDGYTF. For the CDR3, the DNA is TGCGCCAGCAGCCGGGCGTCGGGGAATATGGATGGCTACACCTTC.